This T cell receptor beta chain is from a study of read filtering for tumor transcriptome and immune sequencing. Molecular barcoded adaptors covering alpha/delta and beta/gamma chains were used on approximately 400 ng RNA. TCRdb re-called the reads with MiXCR, one entry per CDR3 protein. In the table there are more than 45,000 distinct CDR3 sequences, 9% to 15% of which are singletons. This clonotype was found a few times. A much larger clone is a single base away; this may be a read error. The conserved final phenylalanine or tryptophan is absent from the CDR3, which likely points to a read error. The V gene lost 4 bases and the J gene lost 5 bases, with 24 bases spanning the gap. This CDR3 has 17 amino acids. Germline V gene lookup returns CDR1 SGDLS and CDR2 YYNGEE.

The TCR was taken from a donor at least 40 years old with multiple myeloma. The J gene is TRBJ1-1, the V gene TRBV9; perhaps TRBD1 as D (6 bases). The sample taken for sequencing was a population of CD138-negative cells sorted from bone marrow. For the CDR3, the DNA is TGTGCCAGCAGCCGAATCCCAGATGCACAGGGCGGGACTGAAGCTTTCCTT. It specifies CASSRIPDAQGGTEAFL.